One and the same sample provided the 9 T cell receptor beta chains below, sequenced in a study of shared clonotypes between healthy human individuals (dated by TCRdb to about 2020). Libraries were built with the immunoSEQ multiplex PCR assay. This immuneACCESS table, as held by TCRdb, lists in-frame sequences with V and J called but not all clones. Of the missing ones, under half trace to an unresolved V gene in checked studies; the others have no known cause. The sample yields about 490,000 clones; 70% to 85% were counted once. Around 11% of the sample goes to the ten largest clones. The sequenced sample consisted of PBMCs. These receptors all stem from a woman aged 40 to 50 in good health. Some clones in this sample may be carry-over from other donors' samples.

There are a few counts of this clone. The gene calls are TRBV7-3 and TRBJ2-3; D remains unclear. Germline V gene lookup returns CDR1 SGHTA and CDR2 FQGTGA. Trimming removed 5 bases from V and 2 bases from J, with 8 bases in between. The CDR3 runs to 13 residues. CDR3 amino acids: CASSPDPTDTQYF. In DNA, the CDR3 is TGTGCCAGCAGCCCGGACCCCACAGATACGCAGTATTTT.

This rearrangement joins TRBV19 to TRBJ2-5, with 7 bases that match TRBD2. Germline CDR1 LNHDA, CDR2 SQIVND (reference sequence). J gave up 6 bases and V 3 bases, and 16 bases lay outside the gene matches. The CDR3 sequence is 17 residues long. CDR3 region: CASSMPIPGGAHQTQYF. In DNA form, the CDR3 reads TGTGCCAGTAGTATGCCCATACCGGGGGGAGCGCACCAGACCCAGTACTTC.

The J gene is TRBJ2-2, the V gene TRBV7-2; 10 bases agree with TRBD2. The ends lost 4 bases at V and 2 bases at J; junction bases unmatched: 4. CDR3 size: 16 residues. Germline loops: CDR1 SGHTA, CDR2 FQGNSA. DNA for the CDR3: TGTGCCAGCAGCTCAAGCGGGAGGGGCAACACCGGGGAGCTGTTTTTT. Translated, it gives CASSSSGRGNTGELFF.

CDR3 DNA: TGTGCCAGGTCTATCTCAAAACCCCAGGGTTTTTGGACCGGGGAGCTGTTTTTT. This encodes CARSISKPQGFWTGELFF. V is TRBV19 and J is TRBJ2-2; weak D call: TRBD1 (5 bases). This CDR3 region has 18 residues. Trimming took 9 bases from V and 5 from J, leaving 28 bases between them. Per germline, CDR1 LNHDA and CDR2 SQIVND (reference sequence).

CDR3 nucleotides: TGTGCCAGCAGCTTAGATGGGTCCAGCCCCTATGGCTACACCTTC. Protein product: CASSLDGSSPYGYTF. J is TRBJ1-2 and V is TRBV11-2, with no clear D. V lost 0 bases and J 4 bases, leaving 12 bases between the germline ends. The CDR3 contains 15 residues. Germline CDR1 SGHAT, CDR2 FQNNGV.

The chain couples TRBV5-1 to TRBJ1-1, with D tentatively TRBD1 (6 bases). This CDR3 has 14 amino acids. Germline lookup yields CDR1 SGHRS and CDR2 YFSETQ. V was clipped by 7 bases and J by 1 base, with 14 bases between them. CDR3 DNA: TGCGCCAGCTCACCCACAGGGACGAACACTGAAGCTTTCTTT. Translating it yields CASSPTGTNTEAFF.

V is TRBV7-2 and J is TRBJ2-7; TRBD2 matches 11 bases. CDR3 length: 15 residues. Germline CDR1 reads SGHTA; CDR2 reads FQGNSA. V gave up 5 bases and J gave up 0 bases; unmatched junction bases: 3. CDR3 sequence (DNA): TGTGCCAGCAGCATTAGCGGGGGGGACTCCTACGAGCAGTACTTC. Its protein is CASSISGGDSYEQYF.

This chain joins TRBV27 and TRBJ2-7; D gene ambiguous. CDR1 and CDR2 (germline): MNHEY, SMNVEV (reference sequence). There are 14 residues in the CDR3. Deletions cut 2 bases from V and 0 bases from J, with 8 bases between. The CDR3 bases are TGTGCCAGCAGTTTAGGCTCGGGCTCCTACGAGCAGTACTTC. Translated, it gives CASSLGSGSYEQYF.

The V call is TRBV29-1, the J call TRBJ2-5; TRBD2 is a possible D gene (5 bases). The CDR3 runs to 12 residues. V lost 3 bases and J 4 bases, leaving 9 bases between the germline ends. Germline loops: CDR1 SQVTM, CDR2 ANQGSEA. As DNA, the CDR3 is TGCAGCGTTGACTCCCGGGGAGAGACCCAGTACTTC. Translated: CSVDSRGETQYF. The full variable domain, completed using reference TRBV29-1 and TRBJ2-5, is SAVISQKPSRDICQRGTSLTIQCQVDSQVTMMFWYRQQPGQSLTLIATANQGSEATYESGFVIDKFPISRPNLTFSTLTVSNMSPEDSSIYLCSVDSRGETQYFGPGTRLLVL.